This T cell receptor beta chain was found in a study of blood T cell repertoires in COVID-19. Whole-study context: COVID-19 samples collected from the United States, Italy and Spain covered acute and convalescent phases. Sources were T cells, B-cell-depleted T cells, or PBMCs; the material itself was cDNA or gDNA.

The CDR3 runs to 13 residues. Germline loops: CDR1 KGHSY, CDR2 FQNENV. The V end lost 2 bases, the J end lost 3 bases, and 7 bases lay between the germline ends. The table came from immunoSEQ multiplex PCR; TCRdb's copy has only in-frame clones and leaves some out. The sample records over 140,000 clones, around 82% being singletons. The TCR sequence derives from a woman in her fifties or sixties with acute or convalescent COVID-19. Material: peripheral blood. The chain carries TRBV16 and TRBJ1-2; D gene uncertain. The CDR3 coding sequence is TGTGCCAGCAGCCAAGGAGGATACTATGGCTACACCTTC. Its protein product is CASSQGGYYGYTF.